This TCR beta chain comes out of a study of cytomegalovirus exposure and HLA in healthy donors. Study-level findings and limits: Presence/absence analyses rested on an assumption that sequencing depth was roughly uniform across donors. For cytomegalovirus status, the classifier reportedly gave diagnoses with high specificity and sensitivity.

Trimming shortened V by 3 bases and J by 7 bases, and 4 bases separated the two germline ends. There are 12 residues in the CDR3. CDR1 is MGHRA and CDR2 is YSYEKL in the germline V gene. Concerning this clone itself: Antigen: not known.

60 Vbeta and 13 Jbeta primers were used in PCR. Clones were sequenced by immunoSEQ multiplex PCR, and TCRdb holds only the in-frame ones, with some missing. The sample lists around 200,000 clones; less than 85% were seen once. The source is a girl aged 2 to 9 in good health and CMV-seronegative. Material: PBMCs. The J gene is TRBJ1-6, the V gene TRBV4-1, with no clear D. The CDR3, as DNA: TGCGCCAGCAGCCACCAAAATTCACCCCTCCACTTT. Translating it yields CASSHQNSPLHF.